This record looks at one T cell receptor beta chain sequence and its context. This table comes from immunoSEQ multiplex PCR, and its TCRdb copy is limited to in-frame clones, with some not included. There are hundreds of thousands of clones in the sample; roughly 89% occur only once, and approximately 0.9% lies in the top ten. These data come from a study of blood T cell repertoires in COVID-19. The CDR3 runs 15 residues. CDR1 is LGHNA, CDR2 YNFKEQ, per germline. The V and J ends lost 4 bases and 0 bases, in that order; junction bases with no gene match: 3. Sequenced sample: peripheral blood. This chain links TRBV4-2 with TRBJ2-3; 8 bases are shared with TRBD2. This sequence originates from a young man with COVID-19, enrolled during active disease. The CDR3 nucleotides are TGTGCCAGCAGCCTATTAGCGGGGAGCACAGATACGCAGTATTTT. Translated, it gives CASSLLAGSTDTQYF.